Listed below are T cell receptor beta chains from one sample, sequenced in a study of T cell repertoires in cytomegalovirus infection. Using its own MiXCR run on the reads, TCRdb lists one record per CDR3 protein. This table has around 300,000 distinct CDR3 sequences, roughly a fifth appearing once. These receptors' antigens are unknown. This sample comprised cultured PBMCs, obtained from culture after CMV antigen stimulation. All receptors derive from a human donor in good health (CMV status not recorded). Some clones in this sample may be carry-over from other donors' samples. The CDR3 runs from the conserved cysteine through the conserved F or W.

TRBJ2-2 TRBV7-9 CASSLVRRSGELFF
TRBJ2-1 TRBV7-9 CASSAPLAGANEQFF
TRBJ2-5 TRBV19 CASSPAPKETQYF
TRBJ2-5 TRBV28 CASSTGTGSGETQYF
TRBJ1-5 TRBV12-3/TRBV12-4 CASSQDRVQNWDANQPQHF
TRBJ2-5 TRBV7-8 CASSPPGLAGVETQYF
TRBJ1-5 TRBV20-1 CSARPGTRNQPQHF
TRBJ2-3 TRBV18 CASSPGTFQTSTDTQYF
TRBJ1-2 TRBV5-6 CATNRRFGGYTF
TRBJ1-1 TRBV6-5 CASSYEGLPMNTEAFF
TRBJ2-1 TRBV29-1 CSALKTILSYNEQFF
TRBJ2-3 TRBV27 CASSPREWNTQYF
TRBJ2-1 TRBV11-2 CASTAGTTLSEQFF
TRBJ1-1 TRBV6-6 CASFEGEAFF
TRBJ1-1 TRBV6-2/TRBV6-3 CASSYSTGRHEAFF
TRBJ1-1 TRBV28 CASSSLLDTEAFF
TRBJ1-5 TRBV7-9 CASTPLGGNSNQPQHF
TRBJ2-3 TRBV11-1 CASSFGPGQGGTDTQYF
TRBJ1-2 TRBV6-6 CASRLGQGRPLTNYGYTF
TRBJ1-1 TRBV20-1 CSAHGSNGNTEAFF
TRBJ2-7 TRBV7-3 CASGVTSGTEQYF
TRBJ2-5 TRBV12-3/TRBV12-4 CASSTSGGGETQYF
TRBJ1-4 TRBV7-9 CASTGGAQYEKLFF
TRBJ2-7 TRBV24-1 CATSDPGTPEEQYF
TRBJ2-3 TRBV11-2 CASSLGTQGLAKTQYF
TRBJ2-5 TRBV7-2 CASSSRGPQETQYF
TRBJ2-1 TRBV19 CASSIGSSYNEQFF
TRBJ2-1 TRBV7-8 CASSSPNNEQFF
TRBJ2-7 TRBV6-2/TRBV6-3 CASSPTSGSYEQYF
TRBJ2-5 TRBV7-2 CASSPYSAAQRHQYF
TRBJ1-5 TRBV12-3/TRBV12-4 CASSFKGSQPQHF